This T cell receptor beta chain is from a study of beta chain features in type 1 diabetes. Study-wide points: The study notes PCR might favor shorter templates equally in patients and controls. Individuals with type 1 diabetes displayed fewer insertions and more deletions at VDJ junctions.

About this clone: Its antigen is unknown.

The authors reverse transcribed all of the isolated RNA, so sequencing captured expressed TCRB transcripts. The study sequenced naive, central memory and regulatory T cell samples to an average of about 3.8 million reads. Clones were read by immunoSEQ multiplex PCR, and TCRdb kept only the in-frame ones, dropping some. Of under 350,000 clones listed, approximately 8.1% are singletons. The sequence was collected from a woman younger than 35 in good health. Material for sequencing was central memory CD4+ T cells from blood.

The DNA of the CDR3 is TGTGCCCTCGCTGGGCGGGAGACCCAGTACTTC. Its protein product is CALAGRETQYF. The chain combines TRBV7-9 with TRBJ2-5; D remains ambiguous. The germline V gene has CDR1 SEHNR and CDR2 FQNEAQ (reference sequence). The CDR3 spans 11 residues. The V gene lost 11 bases and the J gene lost 5 bases, with 12 bases spanning the gap.